This T cell receptor (beta chain) was sequenced in a study of blood T cells in healthy people across ages. A second PCR, run for roughly 7 to 12 cycles, used a sample-barcoded 5' primer plus a J-beta primer mix. Tags on each cDNA molecule came from a template-switch adaptor with 12 random nucleotides. TCRdb reanalysed the 5' RACE reads using MiXCR and keeps one entry per CDR3 protein. The data hold 800,000 to 1,300,000 distinct CDR3 sequences, with roughly a quarter observed a single time. The study drew donors from healthy Caucasian individuals in Russia aged 6 to 90. Per-sample yields of isolated PBMCs were at least 6 million. Extracted total RNA amounted to at least 6 micrograms for each sample. The CDR3 sequence is 13 residues long. Germline CDR1 and CDR2: SGHVS and FQNEAQ. The data were also submitted as part of a second study, on T cells of mothers and their children.

The chain has TRBV7-8 and TRBJ2-5; D remains unclear. The J call may be in error: the DNA end matches TRBJ2-7 better. Specimen: blood. This receptor was identified in a girl between 2 and 10 years old in good health. The CDR3 DNA sequence: TGTGCCAGCAGCTTACATTTAGGGTACGAGCAGTACTTC. It yields the protein CASSLHLGYEQYF.